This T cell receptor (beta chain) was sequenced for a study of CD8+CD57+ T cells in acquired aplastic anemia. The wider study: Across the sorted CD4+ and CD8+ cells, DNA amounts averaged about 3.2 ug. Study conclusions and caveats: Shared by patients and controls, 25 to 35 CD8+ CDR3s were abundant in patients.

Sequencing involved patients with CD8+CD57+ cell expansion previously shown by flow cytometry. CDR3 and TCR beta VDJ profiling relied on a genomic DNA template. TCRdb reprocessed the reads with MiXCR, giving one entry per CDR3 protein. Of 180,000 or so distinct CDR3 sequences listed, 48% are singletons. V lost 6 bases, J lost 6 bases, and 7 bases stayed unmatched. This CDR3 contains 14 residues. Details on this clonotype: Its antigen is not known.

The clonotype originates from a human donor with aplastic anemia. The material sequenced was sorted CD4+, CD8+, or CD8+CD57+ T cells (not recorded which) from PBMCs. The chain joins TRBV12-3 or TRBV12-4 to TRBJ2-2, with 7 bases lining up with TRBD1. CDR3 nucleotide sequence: TGTGCCAGCAGCCAGGTTCAGGGGGCCGGGGAGCTGTTTTTT. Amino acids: CASSQVQGAGELFF.